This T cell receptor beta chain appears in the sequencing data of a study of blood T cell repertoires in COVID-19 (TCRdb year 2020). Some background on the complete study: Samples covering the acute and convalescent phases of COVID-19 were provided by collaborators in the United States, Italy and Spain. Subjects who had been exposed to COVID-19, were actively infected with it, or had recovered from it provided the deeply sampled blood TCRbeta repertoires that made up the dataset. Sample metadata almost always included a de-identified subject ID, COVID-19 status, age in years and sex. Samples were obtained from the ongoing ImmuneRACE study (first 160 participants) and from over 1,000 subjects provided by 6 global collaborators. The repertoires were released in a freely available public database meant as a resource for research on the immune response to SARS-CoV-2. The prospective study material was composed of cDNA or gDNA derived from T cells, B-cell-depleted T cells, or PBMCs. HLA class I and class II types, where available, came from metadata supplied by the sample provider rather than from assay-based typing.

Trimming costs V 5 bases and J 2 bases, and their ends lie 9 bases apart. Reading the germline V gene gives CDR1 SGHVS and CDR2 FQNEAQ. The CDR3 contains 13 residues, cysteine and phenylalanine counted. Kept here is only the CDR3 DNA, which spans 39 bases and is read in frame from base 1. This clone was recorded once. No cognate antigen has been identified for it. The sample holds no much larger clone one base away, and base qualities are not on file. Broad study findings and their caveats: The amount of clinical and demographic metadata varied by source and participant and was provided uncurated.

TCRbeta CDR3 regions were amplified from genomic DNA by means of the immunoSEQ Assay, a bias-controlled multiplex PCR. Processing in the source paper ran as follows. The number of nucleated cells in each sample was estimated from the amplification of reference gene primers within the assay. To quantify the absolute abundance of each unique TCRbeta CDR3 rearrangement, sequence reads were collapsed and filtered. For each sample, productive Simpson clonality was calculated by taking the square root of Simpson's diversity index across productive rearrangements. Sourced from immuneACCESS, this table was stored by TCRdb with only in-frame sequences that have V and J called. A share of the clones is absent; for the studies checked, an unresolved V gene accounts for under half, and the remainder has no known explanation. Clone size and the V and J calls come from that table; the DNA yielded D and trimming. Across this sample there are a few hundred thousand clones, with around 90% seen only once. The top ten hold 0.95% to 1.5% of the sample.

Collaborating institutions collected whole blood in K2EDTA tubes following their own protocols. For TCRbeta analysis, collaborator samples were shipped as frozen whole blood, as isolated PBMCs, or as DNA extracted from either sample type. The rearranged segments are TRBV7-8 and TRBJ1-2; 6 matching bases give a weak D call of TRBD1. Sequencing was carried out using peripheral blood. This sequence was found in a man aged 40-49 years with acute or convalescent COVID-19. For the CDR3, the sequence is CASSADSNYGYTF. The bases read TGTGCCAGCAGCGCGGACAGCAACTATGGCTACACCTTC.